This is a list of T cell receptor beta chains from one sample in a study of vaccination effects on CD4 cells after COVID-19. Their cognate antigens are unknown. Measured with immunoSEQ multiplex PCR; TCRdb has only the in-frame clones, and not every one. This table holds 40,000 to 50,000 clones, roughly 65% found once. The specimen comprised CD4+ T cells from PBMCs cultured with a peptide pool, sampled before COVID-19 vaccination. The receptors originated from a human donor who had a prior SARS-CoV-2 infection. The CDR3 runs from the conserved cysteine through the conserved F or W. Each record gives: clone size, J gene, D gene, CDR3 length, V gene, CDR3 DNA, CDR3 protein. A D gene is named only where the DNA matches it firmly. The size of a clone is reported for some rows only, either as once, few or many, or as a class for expanded clones.

- TRBJ1-1 - 16 TRBV14 TGTGCCAGCAGCCAAGACAGGGGAACGATGAACACTGAAGCTTTCTTT CASSQDRGTMNTEAFF
- TRBJ1-4 - 16 TRBV5-1 TGCGCCAGCAGCTTGGCGACGGCCGCAACTAATGAAAAACTGTTTTTT CASSLATAATNEKLFF
- TRBJ2-7 TRBD2 16 TRBV5-4 TGTGCCAGCAGCCTAGGCCTAGTCCGGGAGGGAAGCGAGCAGTACTTC CASSLGLVREGSEQYF
- TRBJ1-3 TRBD1 15 TRBV10-3 TGTGCCATCAGTGGCACAGGGGATCATGGAAACACCATATATTTT CAISGTGDHGNTIYF
few TRBJ2-3 TRBD1 16 TRBV27 TGTGCCAGCAGTACACAGACAGGGGTGAGGACAGATACGCAGTATTTT CASSTQTGVRTDTQYF
few TRBJ2-3 TRBD2 15 TRBV15 TGTGCCACCAGTCCGGGACTATTTAGCACAGATACGCAGTATTTT CATSPGLFSTDTQYF
few TRBJ1-3 TRBD1 16 TRBV7-9 TGTGCCAGCAGCAATTTACAGGGGGATGTCTCGAACACCATATATTTT CASSNLQGDVSNTIYF
- TRBJ2-2 - 15 TRBV9 TGTGCCAGCAGCGTAGGGGCGGGGAACACCGGGGAGCTGTTTTTT CASSVGAGNTGELFF
- TRBJ2-1 TRBD1 14 TRBV19 TGTGCCAGTAGTCCGTACAGGGGTGACAATGAGCAGTTCTTC CASSPYRGDNEQFF
few TRBJ2-2 - 13 TRBV9 TGTGCCAGCAGCCTAGTGGGGTCAGGGGAGCTGTTTTTT CASSLVGSGELFF
- TRBJ2-3 - 12 TRBV10-3 TGTGCCATCAGTGACAGCACAGATACGCAGTATTTT CAISDSTDTQYF
- TRBJ2-7 - 14 TRBV5-1 TGCGCCAGCACTTCACTTTCCGGATCTTACGAGCAGTACTTC CASTSLSGSYEQYF
- TRBJ1-1 - 14 TRBV7-9 TGTGCCAGCAGCTGGGGCTCGGACGGGAATGAAGCTTTCTTT CASSWGSDGNEAFF
- TRBJ1-1 - 15 TRBV19 TGTGCCAGTAGTATCGCAGGGCGGTGGGACACTGAAGCTTTCTTT CASSIAGRWDTEAFF
- TRBJ2-1 TRBD2 16 TRBV5-8 TGTGCCAGCAGCTTTCGTACGGGGGGGCCCATGGATGAGCAGTTCTTC CASSFRTGGPMDEQFF
- TRBJ2-1 - 13 TRBV12-3/TRBV12-4 TGTGCCAGCAGTTCGTCGGGGTACAATGAGCAGTTCTTC CASSSSGYNEQFF
- TRBJ2-1 - 15 TRBV7-3 TGTGCCAGCAGCTTAACGGGGTCTCCGCTCAATGAGCAGTTCTTC CASSLTGSPLNEQFF
- TRBJ1-2 TRBD1 14 TRBV4-1 TGCGCCAGCAGCCAGGGTGACAGGGTCTATGGCTACACCTTC CASSQGDRVYGYTF
few TRBJ2-7 - 16 TRBV6-6 TGTGCCAGCAGTTCCACCGACAAGGGGCGAGTCGGGGAGCAGTACTTC CASSSTDKGRVGEQYF
- TRBJ1-6 - 13 TRBV18 TGTGCCAGCTTGGACCACTATAATTCACCCCTCCACTTT CASLDHYNSPLHF
- TRBJ2-5 TRBD2 13 TRBV20-1 TGCAGTGCTAGTGAGCTAGCGGGGGGGACCCAGTACTTC CSASELAGGTQYF
- TRBJ2-1 - 15 TRBV4-2 TGTGCCAGCAGCCAAGATTACGGGAAGGGGGATGAGCAGTTCTTC CASSQDYGKGDEQFF
- TRBJ2-4 - 16 TRBV5-5 TGTGCCAGCAGCCTGGCTAGGACGACCGTAGGGGACATTCAGTACTTC CASSLARTTVGDIQYF
- TRBJ2-3 - 15 TRBV10-3 TGTGCCATCGGGAATATGATGAGCGGCACAGATACGCAGTATTTT CAIGNMMSGTDTQYF
few TRBJ1-4 - 16 TRBV28 TGTGCCAGCAGTTTACCCGGGACGCATGCAAATGAAAAACTGTTTTTT CASSLPGTHANEKLFF
- TRBJ2-7 - 15 TRBV5-1 TGCGCCAGCAGCTTGTCGTGGGGCCCATACTACGAGCAGTACTTC CASSLSWGPYYEQYF
- TRBJ1-2 - 11 TRBV2 TGTGCCAGCGGCCCGTTAGGTGGCTACACCTTC CASGPLGGYTF
- TRBJ1-1 - 14 TRBV9 TGTGCCAGCAGCGTAACGGGGATGAACACTGAAGCTTTCTTT CASSVTGMNTEAFF
- TRBJ2-3 - 11 TRBV6-5 TGTGCCAGCAGTTACGGGGGTACGCAGTATTTT CASSYGGTQYF
few TRBJ1-1 - 14 TRBV2 TGTGCCAGCAGTGCTCGTCCGCTGAACACTGAAGCTTTCTTT CASSARPLNTEAFF
- TRBJ2-5 - 13 TRBV18 TGTGCCAGCTCACCATTCGGGGAAGAGACCCAGTACTTC CASSPFGEETQYF
few TRBJ2-2 - 13 TRBV7-2 TGTGCCAGCAGCCGCGACCCCAGCGGGGAGCTGTTTTTT CASSRDPSGELFF
- TRBJ1-4 TRBD1 15 TRBV4-1 TGCGCCAGCAGCCTCGAGGGGACAGGGGATGAAAAACTGTTTTTT CASSLEGTGDEKLFF